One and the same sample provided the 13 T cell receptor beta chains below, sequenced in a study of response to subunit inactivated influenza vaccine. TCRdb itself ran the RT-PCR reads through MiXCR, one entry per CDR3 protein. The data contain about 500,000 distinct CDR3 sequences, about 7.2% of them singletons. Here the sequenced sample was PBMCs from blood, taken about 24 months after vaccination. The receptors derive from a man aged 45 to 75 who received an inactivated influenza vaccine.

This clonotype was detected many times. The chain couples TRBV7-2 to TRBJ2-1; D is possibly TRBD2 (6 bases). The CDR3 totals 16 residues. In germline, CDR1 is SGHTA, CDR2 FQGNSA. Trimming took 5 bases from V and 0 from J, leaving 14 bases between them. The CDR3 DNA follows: TGTGCCAGCAGCGCGGGGTGGGCCTACTCCTACAATGAGCAGTTCTTC. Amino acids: CASSAGWAYSYNEQFF.

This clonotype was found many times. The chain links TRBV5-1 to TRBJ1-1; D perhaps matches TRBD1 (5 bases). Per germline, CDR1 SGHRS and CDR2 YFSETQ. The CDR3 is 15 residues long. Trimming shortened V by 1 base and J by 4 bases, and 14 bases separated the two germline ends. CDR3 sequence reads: CASSLSIGAVTEAFF. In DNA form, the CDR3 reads TGCGCCAGCAGCTTGAGCATCGGGGCGGTCACTGAAGCTTTCTTT. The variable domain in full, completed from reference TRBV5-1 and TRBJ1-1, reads KAGVTQTPRYLIKTRGQQVTLSCSPISGHRSVSWYQQTPGQGLQFLFEYFSETQRNKGNFPGRFSGRQFSNSRSEMNVSTLELGDSALYLCASSLSIGAVTEAFFGQGTRLTVV.

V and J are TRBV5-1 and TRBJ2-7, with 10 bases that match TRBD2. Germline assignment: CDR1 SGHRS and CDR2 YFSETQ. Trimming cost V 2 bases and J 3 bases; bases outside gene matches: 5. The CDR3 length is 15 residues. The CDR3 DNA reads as TGCGCCAGCAGCTTCCTAGCGGGAGAACTCTACGAGCAGTACTTC. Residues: CASSFLAGELYEQYF.

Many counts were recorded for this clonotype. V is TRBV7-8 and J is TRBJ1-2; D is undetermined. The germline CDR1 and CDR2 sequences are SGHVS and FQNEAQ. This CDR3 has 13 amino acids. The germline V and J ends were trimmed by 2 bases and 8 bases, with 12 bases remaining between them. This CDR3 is CASSLTRSRGYTF. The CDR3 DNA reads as TGTGCCAGCAGCTTAACCCGGTCCCGGGGCTACACCTTC.

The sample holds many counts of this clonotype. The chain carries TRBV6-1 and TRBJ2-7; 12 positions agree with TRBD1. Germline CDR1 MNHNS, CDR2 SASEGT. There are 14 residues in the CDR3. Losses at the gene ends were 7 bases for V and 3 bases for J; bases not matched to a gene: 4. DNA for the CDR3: TGTGCCAGCACCAGGGACAGGGGGCTCTACGAGCAGTACTTC. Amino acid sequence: CASTRDRGLYEQYF.

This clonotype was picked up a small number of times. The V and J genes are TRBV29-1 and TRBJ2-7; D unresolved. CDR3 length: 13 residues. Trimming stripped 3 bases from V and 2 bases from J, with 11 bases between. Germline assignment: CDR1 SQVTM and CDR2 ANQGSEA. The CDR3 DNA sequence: TGCAGCGTTGAGGGTGACACAACCTACGAGCAGTACTTC. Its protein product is CSVEGDTTYEQYF.

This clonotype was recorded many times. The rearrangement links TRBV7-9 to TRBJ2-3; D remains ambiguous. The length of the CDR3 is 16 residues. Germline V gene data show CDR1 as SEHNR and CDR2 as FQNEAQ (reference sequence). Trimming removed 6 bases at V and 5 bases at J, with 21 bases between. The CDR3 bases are TGTGCCAGCAGTACCCCTTTTATGGCAACTCAAGATACGCAGTATTTT. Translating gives CASSTPFMATQDTQYF.

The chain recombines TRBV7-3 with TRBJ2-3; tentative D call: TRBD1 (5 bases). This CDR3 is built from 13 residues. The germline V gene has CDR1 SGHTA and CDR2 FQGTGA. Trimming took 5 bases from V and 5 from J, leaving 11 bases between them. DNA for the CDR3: TGTGCCAGCAGCCCAGGGTTCGGAGATACGCAGTATTTT. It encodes CASSPGFGDTQYF.

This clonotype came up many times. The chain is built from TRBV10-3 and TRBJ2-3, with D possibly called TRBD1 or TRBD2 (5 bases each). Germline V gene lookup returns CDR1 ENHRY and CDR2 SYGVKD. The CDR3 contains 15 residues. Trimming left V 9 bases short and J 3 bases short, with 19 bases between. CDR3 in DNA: TGTGCCATAAGATCCGGGACCGGTGGGACAGATACGCAGTATTTT. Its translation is CAIRSGTGGTDTQYF.

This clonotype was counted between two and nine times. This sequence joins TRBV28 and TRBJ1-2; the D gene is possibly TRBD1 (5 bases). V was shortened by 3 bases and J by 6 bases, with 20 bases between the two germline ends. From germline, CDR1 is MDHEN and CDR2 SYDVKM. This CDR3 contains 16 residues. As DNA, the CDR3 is TGTGCCAGCAGTTTGTTAGGAAGGGGCGGAATCGATGGCTACACCTTC. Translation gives CASSLLGRGGIDGYTF.

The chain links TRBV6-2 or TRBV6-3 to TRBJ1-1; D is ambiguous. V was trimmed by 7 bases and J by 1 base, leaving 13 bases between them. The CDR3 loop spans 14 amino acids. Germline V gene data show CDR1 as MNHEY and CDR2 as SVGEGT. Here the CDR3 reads CASKGPPPNTEAFF. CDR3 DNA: TGTGCCAGCAAAGGGCCCCCTCCGAACACTGAAGCTTTCTTT.

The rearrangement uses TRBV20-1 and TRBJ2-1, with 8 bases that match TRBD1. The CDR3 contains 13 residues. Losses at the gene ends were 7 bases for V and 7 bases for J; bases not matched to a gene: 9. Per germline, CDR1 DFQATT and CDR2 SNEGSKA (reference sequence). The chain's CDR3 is CSGGRTGTNEQFF. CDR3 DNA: TGCAGTGGGGGCAGGACAGGGACGAATGAGCAGTTCTTC.

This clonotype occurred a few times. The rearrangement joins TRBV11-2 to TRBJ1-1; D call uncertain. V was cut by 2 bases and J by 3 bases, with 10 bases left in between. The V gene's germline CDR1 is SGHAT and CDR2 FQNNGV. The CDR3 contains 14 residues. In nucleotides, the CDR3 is TGTGCCAGCAGCTTAACCAGCAGATACACTGAAGCTTTCTTT. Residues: CASSLTSRYTEAFF.